The 24 T cell receptor beta chains listed next were all sequenced from one sample in a study of blood T cells in healthy people across ages. Using a J-beta primer mix together with a sample-barcoded 5' primer, a second PCR was run for roughly 6 to 12 cycles. TCRdb reanalysed the 5' RACE reads using MiXCR and keeps one entry per CDR3 protein. The profile shows roughly 1,300,000 distinct CDR3 sequences, approximately 59% of them singletons. Sequencing used blood. Receptors originate from a man aged 18-30 years in good health.

This clonotype was detected only a few times. The chain carries TRBV21-1 and TRBJ2-1; the D call in the table, TRBD2, was not verified against the DNA. TRBV21-1 is flagged as a pseudogene. CDR3 length equals 16 residues. The CDR3 sequence is CASSKVASGRASEQFF. The CDR3 nucleotides are TGTGCCAGCAGCAAAGTTGCTAGCGGGAGGGCTAGTGAGCAGTTCTTC.

The chain has TRBV6-2 or TRBV6-3 and TRBJ2-3; D is unclear. Between the trimmed V and J ends, which lost 5 bases and 6 bases, there was a span of 30 bases. Germline loops: CDR1 MNHEY, CDR2 SVGEGT. The CDR3 extends over 19 amino acids. The DNA for the CDR3 is TGTGCCAGCAGTCCCCCGGGCACCACAGATACGCATACAAGGGATACGCAGTATTTT. It translates to CASSPPGTTDTHTRDTQYF.

This clonotype was detected only a few times. This rearrangement joins TRBV28 to TRBJ1-6, with D maybe TRBD1 (5 bases). The CDR3 has 15 amino acids. V was pared by 3 bases and J by 6 bases, with 12 bases between. Per the germline V gene, CDR1 is MDHEN and CDR2 is SYDVKM. As DNA, the CDR3 is TGTGCCAGCAGTTTGGGGCAGGGAGTTAATTCACCCCTCCACTTT. Its protein product is CASSLGQGVNSPLHF.

In this sample, this clonotype turned up once. V usage is TRBV4-1 and J usage is TRBJ2-3; no reliable D call. This CDR3 region has 16 residues. V was cut by 0 bases and J by 2 bases, with 12 bases left in between. Germline V gene lookup returns CDR1 MGHRA and CDR2 YSYEKL. The CDR3 loop is CASSQDSRFPTDTQYF. As DNA, the CDR3 is TGCGCCAGCAGCCAAGATTCTAGGTTCCCCACAGATACGCAGTATTTT.

The CDR3 bases are TGTGCCAGCAGCCTAGGGAGTAGCGGATTAGCCAAAAACATTCAGTACTTC. It encodes CASSLGSSGLAKNIQYF. The V gene is TRBV9, the J gene TRBJ2-4; D perhaps matches TRBD2 (6 bases). Trimming took 4 bases from V and 0 from J, leaving 17 bases between them. The length of the CDR3 is 17 residues. Germline-derived CDR1 and CDR2 are SGDLS and YYNGEE. The full variable domain, its missing parts supplied by reference TRBV9 and TRBJ2-4, is DSGVTQTPKHLITATGQRVTLRCSPRSGDLSVYWYQQSLDQGLQFLIQYYNGEERAKGNILERFSAQQFPDLHSELNLSSLELGDSALYFCASSLGSSGLAKNIQYFGAGTRLSVL.

The V call is TRBV7-2, the J call TRBJ2-3; TRBD2 aligns across 11 bases. The CDR3 has 18 amino acids. The germline CDR1 and CDR2 sequences are SGHTA and FQGNSA. Germline trimming cut 3 bases from V and 4 bases from J; bases unmatched to any gene: 12. CDR3 protein: CASSFIAGGPTFADTQYF. The CDR3 coding sequence is TGTGCCAGCAGCTTTATAGCGGGAGGGCCAACTTTTGCAGATACGCAGTATTTT.

The chain employs TRBV4-1 and TRBJ1-1; TRBD1 is a possible D gene (6 bases). Germline-derived CDR1 and CDR2 are MGHRA and YSYEKL. V lost 4 bases to trimming and J lost 5 bases, with 17 bases between them. The CDR3 runs to 15 residues. CDR3 loop: CASSRMQGPGTEAFF. CDR3 DNA: TGCGCCAGCAGCCGCATGCAGGGGCCTGGAACTGAAGCTTTCTTT.

This clonotype has just a few counts. This chain links TRBV9 with TRBJ2-5, with 7 bases identical to TRBD2. CDR1 is SGDLS and CDR2 is YYNGEE in the germline V gene. Losses at the gene ends were 2 bases for V and 2 bases for J; bases not matched to a gene: 6. The CDR3 is 15 amino acids. The CDR3 DNA follows: TGTGCCAGCAGCGTTGGAGCGGGATCACAAGAGACCCAGTACTTC. Translation gives CASSVGAGSQETQYF. The complete variable domain, with remaining parts taken from reference TRBV9 and TRBJ2-5, reads DSGVTQTPKHLITATGQRVTLRCSPRSGDLSVYWYQQSLDQGLQFLIQYYNGEERAKGNILERFSAQQFPDLHSELNLSSLELGDSALYFCASSVGAGSQETQYFGPGTRLLVL.

V is TRBV4-3 and J is TRBJ2-7; D gene unclear. V gave up 6 bases and J gave up 1 base, with 10 bases separating them. This CDR3 is built from 13 residues. Germline CDR1 is LGHNA and CDR2 is YSLEER. CDR3 region: CASSKSDSYEQYF. The CDR3 nucleotides read TGCGCCAGCAGTAAATCCGATTCCTACGAGCAGTACTTC.

This rearrangement joins TRBV6-2 or TRBV6-3 to TRBJ2-7; a possible D gene is TRBD2 (5 bases). Germline loops: CDR1 MNHEY, CDR2 SVGEGT. Trimming stripped 5 bases from V and 2 bases from J, with 13 bases between. The CDR3 is 14 residues long. The CDR3 DNA follows: TGTGCCAGCAGTGGCCTCACTAGGACCTACGAGCAGTACTTC. It codes for CASSGLTRTYEQYF.

The J gene is TRBJ1-2, the V gene TRBV12-3 or TRBV12-4, with D possibly TRBD1 on 5 matching bases. Trimming shortened V by 6 bases and J by 9 bases, and 11 bases separated the two germline ends. The CDR3 length is 11 residues. CDR3 coding DNA: TGTGCCAGCAGGATTGGGGGGAGCTACACCTTC. Its protein product is CASRIGGSYTF.

This clonotype turned up a few times. V is TRBV18 and J is TRBJ2-1; TRBD1 is a possible D gene (6 bases). Trimming removed 4 bases at V and 6 bases at J, with 13 bases between. CDR1 is KGHSH and CDR2 is LQKENI in the germline V gene. The CDR3 has 14 residues. The CDR3 DNA follows: TGTGCCAGCTCACTCCGGGGCAGGGGCAATGAGCAGTTCTTC. Translation gives CASSLRGRGNEQFF.

The DNA for the CDR3 is TGTGCCAGCAGTGAGCCGGACAGGTTGGGAGAGCAGTACTTC. This translates into CASSEPDRLGEQYF. The chain uses TRBV25-1 and TRBJ2-7, with 7 bases lining up with TRBD1. The length of the CDR3 is 14 residues. Unmatched junction bases numbered 9, after V lost 3 bases and J lost 7 bases. Germline lookup yields CDR1 MGHDK and CDR2 SYGVNS.

The CDR3 nucleotides read TGCGCCAGCAGCAGGTCTAGCGGGGGCACAGATACGCAGTATTTT. It is translated as CASSRSSGGTDTQYF. This chain uses TRBV4-3 with TRBJ2-3; TRBD2 aligns across 9 bases. This CDR3 has 15 amino acids. In germline, CDR1 is LGHNA, CDR2 YSLEER. The ends lost 5 bases at V and 1 base at J; junction bases unmatched: 4.

The rearrangement joins TRBV27 to TRBJ1-1, with 7 bases lining up with TRBD1. Germline assignment: CDR1 MNHEY and CDR2 SMNVEV (reference sequence). J was trimmed by 11 bases and V by 1 base; bases with no gene match: 7. The CDR3 covers 13 residues. The DNA of the CDR3 is TGTGCCAGCAGTTTATACGGAGACAGGGTTGCTTTCTTT. It yields the protein CASSLYGDRVAFF.

The V gene is TRBV30, the J gene TRBJ1-2; the D is unclear. Trimming pared 6 bases from V and 7 bases from J, leaving 9 bases between. The CDR3 loop spans 10 amino acids. Germline values: CDR1 GTSNPN, CDR2 SVGIG (reference sequence). The CDR3: CACPQVGYTF. The CDR3 nucleotides are TGTGCCTGCCCGCAGGTTGGCTACACCTTC.

CDR3 in DNA: TGCAGTGCCGGTTTGGCGGGGCTTTACAATGAGCAGTTCTTC. Translation: CSAGLAGLYNEQFF. The chain couples TRBV20-1 to TRBJ2-1; weak D call: TRBD2 (6 bases). CDR1 is DFQATT, CDR2 SNEGSKA, per germline (reference sequence). This CDR3 is built from 14 residues. Between the trimmed V and J ends, which lost 6 bases and 4 bases, there was a span of 16 bases.

This clonotype was seen only once. The CDR3 reads CASSNLGQGAEAFF. The CDR3 DNA follows: TGTGCCAGCAGTAACCTTGGACAGGGGGCTGAAGCTTTCTTT. The chain carries TRBV6-1 and TRBJ1-1; 10 positions match TRBD1. There are 14 residues in the CDR3. CDR1 and CDR2 from the germline V gene are MNHNS and SASEGT. V gave up 5 bases and J gave up 6 bases; unmatched junction bases: 6.

The gene calls are TRBV20-1 and TRBJ2-6; 7 nucleotides agree with TRBD2. This CDR3 is 16 amino acids long. CDR1 and CDR2 (germline): DFQATT, SNEGSKA (reference sequence). V shed 3 bases and J 0 bases; nucleotides not matched to a gene: 5. The CDR3 sequence: CSASSGAGSGANVLTF. CDR3 nucleotides: TGCAGTGCTAGCAGCGGGGCTGGCTCTGGGGCCAACGTCCTGACTTTC.

This clonotype was seen a few times. V gene TRBV7-2 combines with J gene TRBJ2-1; 9 positions agree with TRBD2. The CDR3 runs 16 residues. CDR1 and CDR2 (germline): SGHTA, FQGNSA. J lost 8 bases, V lost 1 base, and 9 bases had no gene match. For the CDR3, the DNA is TGTGCCAGCAGCTTAGAATTTGGAGCGGGAGGCGATGAGCAGTTCTTC. It yields the protein CASSLEFGAGGDEQFF.

The DNA for the CDR3 is TGTGCCAGCAGCTTTTTCGGGGCTGGGGAGACCCAGTACTTC. Amino acid sequence: CASSFFGAGETQYF. The chain combines TRBV11-1 with TRBJ2-7; D might be TRBD1 or TRBD2, each matching 5 bases. The J call is doubtful: the DNA matches TRBJ2-5 better. From germline, CDR1 is SGHAT and CDR2 FQDESV (reference sequence). The CDR3 extends over 14 amino acids.

The chain links TRBV27 to TRBJ1-1, with 7 bases lining up with TRBD1. CDR3 length: 11 residues. The J segment lost 4 bases and the V segment lost 11 bases, leaving 4 bases of the junction unmatched. CDR1 MNHEY and CDR2 SMNVEV come from the germline V gene (reference sequence). DNA for the CDR3: TGTGCCGCACAGGGGCCCACTGAAGCTTTCTTT. This translates into CAAQGPTEAFF.

This clonotype was observed a few times. The chain couples TRBV6-6 to TRBJ2-7; no firm D call. The CDR3 has 12 residues. From germline, CDR1 is MNHNY and CDR2 SVGAGI (reference sequence). V lost 0 bases and J lost 7, with 7 bases in between. This CDR3 reads CASSYSTNEQYF. DNA of the CDR3: TGTGCCAGCAGTTACTCGACGAATGAGCAGTACTTC.

This clonotype appeared a few times. The chain employs TRBV29-1 and TRBJ2-1; D is undetermined. The length of the CDR3 is 10 residues. V was cut by 4 bases and J by 9 bases, with 7 bases left in between. Germline V gives CDR1 SQVTM, CDR2 ANQGSEA. The CDR3 loop is CSVVNSEQFF. The CDR3 DNA follows: TGCAGCGTTGTGAATAGTGAGCAGTTCTTC.